This T cell receptor beta chain was sequenced in a study of blood T cell repertoires in COVID-19. Study-level background: COVID-19 samples from acute and convalescent phases originated in the United States, Italy and Spain. Sample material is recorded as cDNA or gDNA derived from T cells, B-cell-depleted T cells, or PBMCs.

Original methodology: Estimates of nucleated cell counts were drawn from the amplification of reference gene primers. The assay was immunoSEQ multiplex PCR, and TCRdb's table has in-frame clones only and misses some. V and J calls and clone size come straight from that table; D and trimming were deduced from the DNA. The sample comprises 390,000 or so clones, around 90% of which are singletons, and 6.5% rests with the top ten. CDR3 length: 15 amino acids. With V trimmed by 0 bases and J by 6 bases, 8 bases remained unmatched. The germline CDR1 and CDR2 sequences are KGHSH and LQKENI. The receptor was isolated from a man aged 18 to 29 with active or convalescent COVID-19. Sequenced sample: peripheral blood. The chain recombines TRBV18 with TRBJ2-7, with 7 nucleotides matching TRBD2. CDR3 loop: CASSPPGTIFREQYF. The CDR3 bases are TGTGCCAGCTCACCACCAGGGACTATTTTTCGCGAGCAGTACTTC.